This T cell receptor beta chain derives from a study of cytomegalovirus exposure and HLA in healthy donors. Generated by immunoSEQ multiplex PCR, the TCRdb table keeps only in-frame clones and is missing some. This sample has under 250,000 clones, with about 90% found just once. The sequence derives from a woman aged 18-35 years in good health and CMV-seronegative. Sample: PBMCs.

The CDR3 region is CASSIRSSSWAQYF. Here the CDR3 DNA reads TGTGCCAGTAGTATACGTTCGTCTAGCTGGGCCCAGTACTTC. The chain is built from TRBV19 and TRBJ2-5; D possibly corresponds to TRBD2 (5 bases). Deletions cut 2 bases from V and 9 bases from J, with 16 bases between. Germline V gene lookup returns CDR1 LNHDA and CDR2 SQIVND (reference sequence). The CDR3 has 14 residues. The variable domain in full, with the rest retrieved from reference TRBV19 and TRBJ2-5, is DGGITQSPKYLFRKEGQNVTLSCEQNLNHDAMYWYRQDPGQGLRLIYYSQIVNDFQKGDIAEGYSVSREKKESFPLTVTSAQKNPTAFYLCASSIRSSSWAQYFGPGTRLLVL.